This T cell receptor beta chain emerged from a study of cytomegalovirus exposure and HLA in healthy donors. Whole-study results and caveats: A later analysis reportedly identified an Asian-associated ancestry cluster as carrying fewer N-insertions than the approximately 640-donor mean. Among immune exposure information, only CMV serostatus was available.

Donors showed nominal health when sampled, although they likely had unrecorded immune exposures. Use of 60 Vbeta and 13 Jbeta primers characterized the PCR. Some clones are missing from TCRdb's copy, which holds only in-frame ones; the method was immunoSEQ multiplex PCR. Here the sample spans about 170,000 clones, roughly two thirds being singletons. The CDR3 has 17 residues. In germline, CDR1 is SGHNT, CDR2 YYREEE (reference sequence). After removal of 4 bases from V and 2 bases from J, the junction contained 13 bases not matched to a gene. Details on this clone: Its specificity is not known.

This clonotype was sampled from a woman under 30 in good health and CMV-seropositive. The chain has TRBV5-4 and TRBJ2-3, with TRBD2 matching 7 bases. Material for sequencing was PBMCs. Here the CDR3 DNA reads TGTGCCAGCAGCACCGGTGGTGGGACTACAATCACAGATACGCAGTATTTT. It specifies CASSTGGGTTITDTQYF.